The source of this TCR beta chain is a study of identical twins. Study results and caveats: Fewer insertions characterized abundant cord blood beta clonotypes, whereas memory repertoires showed none. Out-of-frame alpha sequences common to twins exhibited an excess of low generation probability.

Trimming at V came to 3 bases and at J to 1 base, leaving 5 bases not matched to a gene. The CDR3 covers 15 residues. The sample holds a few counts of this clonotype. Its specificity is not known. Unique molecular identifiers were present on the cDNA, which also gained a universal primer site by template switching. A single record per CDR3 protein comes from TCRdb applying MiXCR to the 5' RACE reads. The profile shows about 530,000 distinct CDR3 sequences, 13% to 15% of them singletons. These data were also reused for a study on yellow fever vaccine responses in identical twins.

The sequenced material came from CD4+ T cells sorted from blood. The chain joins TRBV12-3 or TRBV12-4 to TRBJ1-2; 7 bases fit TRBD1. The origin of this receptor is a woman under 30 in good health. The CDR3 loop is CASSLRGQLNYGYTF. In nucleotides, the CDR3 is TGTGCCAGCAGTTTGAGGGGACAGCTTAACTATGGCTACACCTTC.